This TCR beta chain comes out of a study of T cell responses to AZD1222 COVID-19 vaccine. General study points: Clonal diversity may have been underestimated in mostly white British donors. Unmutated variant regions are reportedly the target of nearly half of TCRs that are spike-specific.

In regard to this clone: Its antigen is not identified.

The germline gives CDR1 LNHDA, CDR2 SQIVND (reference sequence). V lost 6 bases and J 6 bases, leaving 18 bases between the germline ends. The CDR3 contains 16 residues. Produced via immunoSEQ multiplex PCR; TCRdb's table is partial and in-frame only. The sample holds about 86,000 clones; around nine tenths are singletons and the top ten take around a tenth. V usage is TRBV19 and J usage is TRBJ1-6; TRBD1 is a possible D gene (5 bases). The sample here was peripheral blood, taken on day 0 of MenACWY control vaccination. This receptor was obtained from an adult in good health. CDR3 amino acids: CASRPPGTAVNSPLHF. As DNA, the CDR3 is TGTGCCAGTAGACCCCCCGGGACGGCCGTTAATTCACCCCTCCACTTT.